This T cell receptor beta chain was recorded in a study of PD-L1 blockade in urothelial cancer. Time point noted: peripheral blood 6 weeks after treatment start. Enrolled patients showed locally advanced or metastatic urothelial carcinoma. The CDR3 is made up of 15 amino acids. Germline V gives CDR1 SGHRS, CDR2 YFSETQ. Trimming took 1 base from V and 3 from J, leaving 10 bases between them. The repertoire was sequenced with immunoSEQ multiplex PCR; TCRdb's copy has only in-frame clones and lacks some. The table has tens of thousands of clones, under 95% seen once. This chain connects TRBV5-1 to TRBJ2-2; a weak D match, TRBD1 (7 bases). This receptor was obtained from a man in his 70s with urothelial cancer. The sample here was PBMCs, taken around atezolizumab (anti-PD-L1) treatment. As DNA, the CDR3 is TGCGCCAGCAGCTTGCGCAGGGGGGACACCGGGGAGCTGTTTTTT. Its protein product is CASSLRRGDTGELFF.